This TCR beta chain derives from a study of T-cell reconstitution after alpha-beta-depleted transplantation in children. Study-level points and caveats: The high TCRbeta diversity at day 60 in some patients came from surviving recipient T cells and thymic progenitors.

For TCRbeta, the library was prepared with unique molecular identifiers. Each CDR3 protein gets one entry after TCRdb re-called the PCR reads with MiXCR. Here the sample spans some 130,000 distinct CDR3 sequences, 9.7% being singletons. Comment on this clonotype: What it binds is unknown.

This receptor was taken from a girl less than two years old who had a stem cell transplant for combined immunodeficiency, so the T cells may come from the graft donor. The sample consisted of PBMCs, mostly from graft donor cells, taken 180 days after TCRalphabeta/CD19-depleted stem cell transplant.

Written as DNA, the CDR3 is TGTGCCATCAGTGAGTCGACTATGCTAGCGGGAGACGAGCAGTACTTC. Its translation is CAISESTMLAGDEQYF. The chain combines TRBV10-3 with TRBJ2-7; 10 nucleotides match TRBD2. This CDR3 comprises 16 residues. In germline, CDR1 is ENHRY, CDR2 SYGVKD. With 0 bases clipped from V and 5 bases from J, the junction kept 7 bases outside the gene matches.